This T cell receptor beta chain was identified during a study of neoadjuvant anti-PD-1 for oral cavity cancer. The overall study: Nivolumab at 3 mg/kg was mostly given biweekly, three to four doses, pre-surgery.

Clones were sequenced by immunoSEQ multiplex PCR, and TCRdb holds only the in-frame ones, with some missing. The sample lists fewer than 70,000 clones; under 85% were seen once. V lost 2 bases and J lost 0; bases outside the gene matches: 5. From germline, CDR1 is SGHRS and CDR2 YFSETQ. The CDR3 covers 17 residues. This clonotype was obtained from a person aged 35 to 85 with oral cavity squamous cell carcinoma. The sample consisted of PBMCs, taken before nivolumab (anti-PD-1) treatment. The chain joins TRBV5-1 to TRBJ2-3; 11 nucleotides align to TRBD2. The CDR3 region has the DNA TGCGCCAGCAGCTTTGGACTAGCGGGCCTTAGCACAGATACGCAGTATTTT. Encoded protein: CASSFGLAGLSTDTQYF. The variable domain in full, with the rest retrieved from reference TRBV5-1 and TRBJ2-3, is KAGVTQTPRYLIKTRGQQVTLSCSPISGHRSVSWYQQTPGQGLQFLFEYFSETQRNKGNFPGRFSGRQFSNSRSEMNVSTLELGDSALYLCASSFGLAGLSTDTQYFGPGTRLTVL.